The rows below give T cell receptor beta chains drawn from one sample of a study of shared clonotypes between healthy human individuals. Generated by immunoSEQ multiplex PCR, the TCRdb table keeps only in-frame clones and is missing some. This table has around 2.3 million clones, more than 90% appearing once. What was sequenced was naive CD4+ T cells sorted from blood. Every receptor here comes from a man aged 18 to 30 in good health. Both conserved end residues are part of each CDR3. D genes are given only for firm matches. Size is stated for part of the rows, as once, few or many counts, or as a class when the clone is expanded.

J gene,V gene,clone size,D gene,CDR3 protein,CDR3 DNA
TRBJ2-2,TRBV4-1,.,.,CASSVRGFGNTGELFF,TGCGCCAGCAGCGTCAGGGGTTTTGGGAACACCGGGGAGCTGTTTTTT
TRBJ2-7,TRBV28,.,.,CASSLVGREQYF,TGTGCCAGCTCCTTAGTCGGCAGGGAGCAGTACTTC
TRBJ1-1,TRBV30,few,.,CAWRQNTEAFF,TGTGCCTGGAGACAGAACACTGAAGCTTTCTTT
TRBJ2-1,TRBV7-2,.,.,CASSPPRGWDNEQFF,TGTGCCAGCAGCCCTCCGCGGGGTTGGGACAATGAGCAGTTCTTC
TRBJ2-1,TRBV7-2,.,TRBD2,CASSPGTRSYNEQFF,TGTGCCAGCAGCCCCGGGACTAGATCCTACAATGAGCAGTTCTTC
TRBJ2-7,TRBV6-5,.,.,CASSPDRYEQYF,TGTGCCAGCAGTCCCGACCGCTACGAGCAGTACTTC
TRBJ2-1,TRBV5-1,.,TRBD2,CASSFSSGRSYEQFF,TGCGCCAGCAGCTTCTCTAGCGGGAGAAGCTATGAGCAGTTCTTC
TRBJ2-3,TRBV19,.,.,CASSPQADTQYF,TGTGCCAGTAGTCCACAGGCAGATACGCAGTATTTT
TRBJ2-2,TRBV6-1,.,TRBD2,CASRLSGGPGELFF,TGTGCCAGCAGACTTTCGGGAGGTCCCGGGGAGCTGTTTTTT
TRBJ2-5,TRBV5-8,.,.,CASRRTFQETQYF,TGTGCCAGCAGGCGGACTTTCCAAGAGACCCAGTACTTC
TRBJ1-1,TRBV2,.,.,CASTSQMNTEAFF,TGTGCCAGCACTTCTCAGATGAACACTGAAGCTTTCTTT
TRBJ1-6,TRBV19,.,.,CASSMGRDNSPLHF,TGTGCCAGTAGTATGGGCAGGGACAATTCACCCCTCCACTTT
TRBJ1-2,TRBV30,.,TRBD1,CAWSLTGGYGYTF,TGTGCCTGGAGTTTAACAGGGGGCTATGGCTACACCTTC
TRBJ2-1,TRBV7-2,.,TRBD2,CASSLMAGAGYNEQFF,TGTGCCAGCAGCTTAATGGCGGGAGCGGGTTACAATGAGCAGTTCTTC
TRBJ2-7,TRBV7-2,.,.,CASSQQDSSYEQYF,TGTGCCAGCAGCCAGCAGGACTCGTCTTACGAGCAGTACTTC
TRBJ1-3,TRBV5-5,.,.,CASSLFEGLYSGNTIYF,TGTGCCAGCAGCTTGTTTGAGGGGCTTTACTCTGGAAACACCATATATTTT
TRBJ2-7,TRBV6-5,.,.,CASSYEIWRESREQYF,TGTGCCAGCAGTTACGAGATTTGGAGGGAAAGTCGCGAGCAGTACTTC
TRBJ1-2,TRBV6-1,once,.,CASASPRRHGYTF,TGTGCCAGTGCAAGTCCCCGCCGGCATGGCTACACCTTC